A single sample gave rise to the 31 T cell receptor beta chains below, sequenced in a study of molecular identifiers for immune sequencing clone quantification. Using its own MiXCR run on the PCR reads, TCRdb lists one record per CDR3 protein. Of some 97,000 distinct CDR3 sequences in the sample, under 40% were seen once. Material: naive CD8+ T cells from blood, with Jurkat cell RNA spiked in. Subset in this sample: FACS-sorted CD8+CD4-CCR7+CD45RA+ naive T cells. These receptors were obtained from a human donor in good health. Some libraries in this study had Jurkat cell RNA spiked in.

This chain links TRBV21-1 with TRBJ2-7; the table assigns TRBD1, which was not confirmed against the DNA. TRBV21-1 is a pseudogene. The CDR3 contains 15 residues. The CDR3 region is CASSLPGKDKREQYF. The CDR3 coding sequence is TGTGCCAGCAGCCTCCCCGGGAAAGACAAACGGGAGCAGTACTTC.

V is TRBV13 and J is TRBJ2-2; D not resolved. Per the germline V gene, CDR1 is PRHDT and CDR2 is FYEKMQ (reference sequence). Trimming pared 1 base from V and 1 base from J, leaving 7 bases between. CDR3 length equals 15 residues. As DNA, the CDR3 is TGTGCCAGCAGCTTAGTCACACAGAACACCGGGGAGCTGTTTTTT. It codes for CASSLVTQNTGELFF.

The rearrangement links TRBV7-8 to TRBJ2-7; TRBD2 matches at 9 bases. CDR3 length equals 18 residues. The V and J ends lost 5 bases and 3 bases, in that order; junction bases with no gene match: 17. CDR1 SGHVS and CDR2 FQNEAQ come from the germline V gene. CDR3 sequence reads: CASSHWGSGSGSLYEQYF. The CDR3 DNA sequence: TGTGCCAGCAGCCATTGGGGTAGCGGGAGTGGTTCCCTCTACGAGCAGTACTTC. The whole variable domain, filled in from reference TRBV7-8 and TRBJ2-7, reads GAGVSQSPRYKVAKRGQDVALRCDPISGHVSLFWYQQALGQGPEFLTYFQNEAQLDKSGLPSDRFFAERPEGSVSTLKIQRTQQEDSAVYLCASSHWGSGSGSLYEQYFGPGTRLTVT.

The chain has TRBV4-1 and TRBJ1-2, with D possibly being TRBD1 (5 bases). Germline CDR1 MGHRA, CDR2 YSYEKL. The CDR3 sequence is 15 residues long. V lost 4 bases and J lost 3, with 15 bases in between. CDR3 amino acids: CASSPWGVGDYGYTF. The CDR3 bases are TGCGCCAGCAGCCCGTGGGGGGTAGGCGACTATGGCTACACCTTC.

There are a few counts of this clonotype. This sequence joins TRBV27 and TRBJ2-5; no definite D call. Trimming left V 5 bases short and J 2 bases short, with 12 bases between. The CDR3 loop spans 14 amino acids. In germline, CDR1 is MNHEY, CDR2 SMNVEV (reference sequence). The CDR3: CASSPGPGQETQYF. Here the CDR3 DNA reads TGTGCCAGCAGTCCAGGACCCGGTCAAGAGACCCAGTACTTC.

Details on this clonotype: One end of the junction does not line up with germline, which may come from a read error. The rearrangement links TRBV11-2 to TRBJ2-7; a possible D gene is TRBD1 (6 bases). The CDR3 totals 15 residues. CDR1 is SGHAT and CDR2 is FQNNGV in the germline V gene. This chain's CDR3 is CASTRTGTFSFEQYF. Written as DNA, the CDR3 is TGTGCCAGCACCCGCACCGGGACATTTTCCTTCGAGCAGTACTTC.

This clonotype was observed many times. This chain uses TRBV29-1 with TRBJ2-3; TRBD2 aligns across 12 bases. CDR3 size: 15 residues. With 6 bases clipped from V and 4 bases from J, the junction kept 8 bases outside the gene matches. Germline V gene sequence: CDR1 SQVTM, CDR2 ANQGSEA. The CDR3 DNA reads as TGCAGCGTCGCGACTAGCGGGAGTTTGTCAGATACGCAGTATTTT. It yields the protein CSVATSGSLSDTQYF.

This chain links TRBV13 with TRBJ2-6, with a possible D match to TRBD1 (6 bases). CDR3 size: 16 residues. CDR1 PRHDT and CDR2 FYEKMQ come from the germline V gene (reference sequence). The V and J ends lost 5 bases and 4 bases respectively, with 15 bases between them. The CDR3 DNA is TGTGCCAGCAGCGATGGACAGCCCACAGGGGCCAACGTCCTGACTTTC. Residues: CASSDGQPTGANVLTF.

This clonotype was counted ten times or more. The chain couples TRBV13 to TRBJ2-2, with 10 bases fitting TRBD2. Germline CDR1 PRHDT, CDR2 FYEKMQ (reference sequence). This CDR3 comprises 16 residues. V shed 3 bases, J shed 0 bases, and the junction held 1 base outside the gene matches. CDR3 loop: CASSFTSGANTGELFF. CDR3 in DNA: TGTGCCAGCAGCTTTACTAGCGGGGCGAACACCGGGGAGCTGTTTTTT.

This clonotype appeared a few times. The rearrangement joins TRBV27 to TRBJ2-7; TRBD2 might be the D (6 bases). V was pared by 0 bases and J by 2 bases, with 11 bases between. The CDR3 runs to 15 residues. Germline-derived CDR1 and CDR2 are MNHEY and SMNVEV (reference sequence). The CDR3 region is CASSLSPGGAYEQYF. CDR3 bases: TGTGCCAGCAGTTTATCTCCCGGAGGGGCCTACGAGCAGTACTTC.

This clonotype came up many times. The gene calls are TRBV9 and TRBJ1-1; tentatively, D is TRBD1 (5 bases). The CDR3 has 14 residues. The V and J ends lost 0 bases and 2 bases respectively, with 8 bases between them. Germline lookup yields CDR1 SGDLS and CDR2 YYNGEE. CDR3 sequence reads: CASSVGGVNTEAFF. The CDR3 DNA reads as TGTGCCAGCAGCGTAGGAGGGGTAAACACTGAAGCTTTCTTT.

The rearrangement links TRBV9 to TRBJ2-1; no clear D gene. From germline, CDR1 is SGDLS and CDR2 YYNGEE. This CDR3 is built from 16 residues. V shed 3 bases and J shed 0 bases, with 13 bases lying between them. Written as DNA, the CDR3 is TGTGCCAGCAGCGCCGACCGGGTGAGCTCCTACAATGAGCAGTTCTTC. It codes for CASSADRVSSYNEQFF.

Notes on this clonotype: A much bigger clone sits one base away, suggesting this may be a read error. V is TRBV6-6 and J is TRBJ2-5; D gene ambiguous. Germline CDR1 is MNHNY and CDR2 is SVGAGI (reference sequence). CDR3 length: 14 amino acids. CDR3 residues: CASSYSIPQETRYF. CDR3 sequence (DNA): TGTGCCAGCAGTTACTCGATCCCACAAGAGACCCGGTACTTC.

V usage is TRBV6-2 or TRBV6-3 and J usage is TRBJ2-3; D assignment may be TRBD1 or TRBD2 (5 bases each). CDR3 size: 13 residues. V dropped 6 bases and J dropped 3 bases, with 10 bases sitting between them. CDR1 is MNHEY, CDR2 SVGEGT, per germline. The CDR3 loop reads CASSRGVTDTQYF. The CDR3 DNA reads as TGTGCCAGCAGCAGAGGGGTGACAGATACGCAGTATTTT.

The chain joins TRBV24-1 to TRBJ1-5, with a possible D match to TRBD1 (6 bases). The CDR3 consists of 14 residues. Germline V CDR1 and CDR2: KGHDR, SFDVKD. V dropped 3 bases and J dropped 6 bases, with 11 bases sitting between them. This CDR3 is CATSDPGEGQPQHF. The DNA for the CDR3 is TGTGCCACCAGTGATCCAGGGGAAGGTCAGCCCCAGCATTTT.

This clonotype was observed a handful of times. The chain links TRBV27 to TRBJ2-5; D is unresolved. V lost 5 bases and J 2 bases, leaving 6 bases between the germline ends. The germline CDR1 and CDR2 sequences are MNHEY and SMNVEV (reference sequence). CDR3 length equals 12 residues. The CDR3 reads CASSPNQETQYF. CDR3 sequence (DNA): TGTGCCAGCAGTCCAAATCAAGAGACCCAGTACTTC.

As concerns this clonotype: This clone may be a read error of a much larger clone one base away. The V gene is TRBV2, the J gene TRBJ2-3; D ambiguous. CDR3 size: 12 residues. With 8 bases removed from V and 4 bases from J, the gap between germline ends came to 10 bases. The germline V gene has CDR1 SNHLY and CDR2 FYNNEI. The CDR3 DNA is TGTGCCAGCTTAACGAAGGCAGATACGCAGTATTTT. It encodes CASLTKADTQYF.

In this sample, this clonotype turned up many times. The V gene is TRBV7-2, the J gene TRBJ2-1; 7 positions agree with TRBD2. J was trimmed by 3 bases and V by 1 base; bases with no gene match: 6. The CDR3 loop spans 16 amino acids. The germline gives CDR1 SGHTA, CDR2 FQGNSA. Written as DNA, the CDR3 is TGTGCCAGCAGCTTAGGGCTAGCGGCAAGCTACAATGAGCAGTTCTTC. It translates to CASSLGLAASYNEQFF.

This chain connects TRBV20-1 to TRBJ1-4; the D is unclear. The CDR3 consists of 13 residues. Germline CDR1 reads DFQATT; CDR2 reads SNEGSKA (reference sequence). The V and J ends lost 6 bases and 6 bases respectively, with 14 bases between them. In DNA form, the CDR3 reads TGCAGTGCAAGGGATAATGGTGATGAAAAACTGTTTTTT. Its translation: CSARDNGDEKLFF.

This clonotype was counted only a few times. V is TRBV7-9 and J is TRBJ2-3; D unresolved. This CDR3 comprises 13 residues. The germline V and J ends were trimmed by 2 bases and 6 bases, with 9 bases remaining between them. In germline, CDR1 is SEHNR, CDR2 FQNEAQ (reference sequence). The CDR3 DNA reads as TGTGCCAGCAGCTTATCTATGGGGGATACGCAGTATTTT. Translated: CASSLSMGDTQYF.

The table lists this clonotype with a few counts. The chain combines TRBV24-1 with TRBJ2-1; 10 bases agree with TRBD2. V was clipped by 5 bases and J by 2 bases; unmatched bases: 2. The CDR3 is 15 residues long. Per the germline V gene, CDR1 is KGHDR and CDR2 is SFDVKD. CDR3 residues: CATSGGLATYNEQFF. The CDR3 coding sequence is TGTGCCACCAGTGGGGGACTAGCGACCTACAATGAGCAGTTCTTC.

This clonotype was seen a handful of times. A much larger clone is a single base away; this may be a read error. This rearrangement joins TRBV28 to TRBJ2-3, with 7 bases that match TRBD1. The CDR3 contains 15 residues. CDR1 is MDHEN and CDR2 is SYDVKM in the germline V gene. DNA for the CDR3: TGTGCCAGCAGTCCCCGAGGGGGCCGCACAGATACGCTGTATTTT. Encoded protein: CASSPRGGRTDTLYF.

The V gene is TRBV13, the J gene TRBJ1-6; D is perhaps TRBD1 (5 bases). CDR3 length: 15 amino acids. V lost 0 bases and J lost 3, with 6 bases in between. Per germline, CDR1 PRHDT and CDR2 FYEKMQ (reference sequence). This CDR3 is CASSLGTGYNSPLHF. The CDR3 region has the DNA TGTGCCAGCAGCTTAGGAACAGGCTATAATTCACCCCTCCACTTT. Complete variable domain (other parts from reference TRBV13 and TRBJ1-6): AAGVIQSPRHLIKEKRETATLKCYPIPRHDTVYWYQQGPGQDPQFLISFYEKMQSDKGSIPDRFSAQQFSDYHSELNMSSLELGDSALYFCASSLGTGYNSPLHFGNGTRLTVT.

J is TRBJ1-1 and V is TRBV20-1; weak D call: TRBD1 (6 bases). The CDR3 covers 15 residues. Germline V gene data show CDR1 as DFQATT and CDR2 as SNEGSKA (reference sequence). The V end lost 0 bases, the J end lost 6 bases, and 17 bases lay between the germline ends. CDR3 in amino acids: CSAREPLRGLAEAFF. Here the CDR3 DNA reads TGCAGTGCTAGAGAACCGCTACGGGGGCTAGCTGAAGCTTTCTTT.

This clonotype showed up just once. In DNA form, the CDR3 reads TGTGCCAGCAGTACAGGGGGATATGACACTGAAGCTTTCTTT. It yields the protein CASSTGGYDTEAFF. This chain links TRBV6-1 with TRBJ1-1, with TRBD1 matching over 8 bases. The trim removed 5 bases at V and 3 bases at J, leaving 5 bases unmatched. The V gene's germline CDR1 is MNHNS and CDR2 SASEGT. The CDR3 length is 14 residues.

The rearrangement links TRBV9 to TRBJ2-6; D gene unclear. CDR3 length: 15 residues. CDR1 and CDR2 (germline): SGDLS, YYNGEE. V shed 4 bases and J shed 0 bases, with 8 bases lying between them. CDR3 region: CASSPWHSGANVLTF. In DNA, the CDR3 is TGTGCCAGCAGCCCTTGGCACTCTGGGGCCAACGTCCTGACTTTC.

Concerning this clonotype: This may be a read error, as it is one base from a much larger clone. The V gene is TRBV14, the J gene TRBJ2-5, with no clear D. The germline gives CDR1 SGHDN, CDR2 FVKESK. The CDR3 totals 15 residues. For the CDR3, the DNA is TGTGCCAGCAGCCGATTTACGAGCTTGGAAGAGACCCAGCACTTC. Its protein product is CASSRFTSLEETQHF.

Ten or more counts support this clonotype. The V call is TRBV7-2, the J call TRBJ2-3; 7 positions agree with TRBD1. The germline V gene has CDR1 SGHTA and CDR2 FQGNSA. Losses at the gene ends were 10 bases for V and 1 base for J; bases not matched to a gene: 8. This CDR3 is 14 amino acids long. CDR3 nucleotides: TGTGCCACCGAGACAGGGTGGGGCACAGATACGCAGTATTTT. This gives the protein CATETGWGTDTQYF.

On this clonotype: One junction end disagrees with the germline gene, perhaps due to a read error. The chain recombines TRBV25-1 with TRBJ2-2, with 10 bases aligning to TRBD1. Per germline, CDR1 MGHDK and CDR2 SYGVNS. The CDR3 runs 16 residues. The CDR3: CASSDPDRGRGGELIF. The CDR3 bases are TGTGCCAGCAGTGACCCTGACAGGGGGCGCGGCGGGGAGCTGATTTTT.

This clonotype was observed many times. The chain carries TRBV28 and TRBJ2-3; TRBD2 matches 11 bases. The germline V gene encodes CDR1 MDHEN and CDR2 SYDVKM. V shed 2 bases, J shed 0 bases, and the junction held 7 bases outside the gene matches. This CDR3 is built from 18 residues. The CDR3 region is CASSLVLAGERSTDTQYF. The CDR3 nucleotides read TGTGCCAGCAGTTTAGTACTAGCGGGGGAGAGAAGCACAGATACGCAGTATTTT. The full variable domain, rest sourced from reference TRBV28 and TRBJ2-3, is DVKVTQSSRYLVKRTGEKVFLECVQDMDHENMFWYRQDPGLGLRLIYFSYDVKMKEKGDIPEGYSVSREKKERFSLILESASTNQTSMYLCASSLVLAGERSTDTQYFGPGTRLTVL.

This rearrangement joins TRBV19 to TRBJ1-2, with D unclear. V gave up 3 bases and J gave up 4 bases, with 9 bases separating them. This CDR3 spans 13 amino acids. Germline CDR1 reads LNHDA; CDR2 reads SQIVND (reference sequence). CDR3 region: CASSITIVYGYTF. CDR3 nucleotide sequence: TGTGCCAGTAGTATCACAATAGTCTATGGCTACACCTTC.